Included here is one T cell receptor (beta chain) sequence, with context. This clone's antigen is unknown. Nothing much larger sits one base from this clone, and base qualities are not available. CDR1 and CDR2 are read off the germline V gene as SGHTA and FQGTGA. V is reduced by 1 base and J by 3 bases, leaving a spacing of 10 bases between them. Reading from cysteine to phenylalanine, the CDR3 counts 14 amino acids. Only the CDR3 region is kept as DNA, spanning 42 bases read in frame from base 1. This entry is derived from a study of PD-1 blockade in classical Hodgkin lymphoma (dated by TCRdb to 2018 to 2021). Study-wide context: Nivolumab dosing was 3 mg/kg intravenously every 2 weeks, continuing until either disease progression or unacceptable toxicity. To define a peripheral blood immune signature of response to PD-1 blockade in classical Hodgkin lymphoma, the study combined TCR beta sequencing with CyTOF. General conclusions and limits of the study: Lower diversity was seen in patients whose nivolumab began less than 1 year after ASCT, and these patients were left out of later analyses so that immune reconstitution would not confound the results. Trial patients achieving complete response had baseline diversity similar to newly diagnosed patients, whereas partial responders and progressors had significantly lower diversity. A significant rise by C4D1 was seen in CD4+ but not CD8+ TCR diversity (p=0.0027 vs p=0.16), with the rise being most apparent in complete responders (p=0.02). Baseline TCR diversity was reported to be lower in newly diagnosed patients than in healthy donors and to be lower still in relapsed/refractory patients. The study was restricted to a single clinical trial cohort, and the causes of repertoire differences, possibly disease activity or prior therapy, were left undefined.

The time point label corresponds to: cycle 1 day 1 (C1D1), immediately before nivolumab initiation. All trial patients had relapsed after autologous stem cell transplantation, with cohorts A, B and C differing in prior brentuximab vedotin exposure. The trial cohort was composed of over 50 patients with relapsed/refractory classical Hodgkin lymphoma, for whom complete response, partial response or progressive disease was recorded as best overall response. Trial patients were treated with single-agent nivolumab in the multi-cohort phase II CheckMate 205 trial. An independent review committee assessed best overall response using the 2007 International Working Group response criteria. Trial PBMCs were collected immediately before nivolumab initiation (C1D1) and during therapy at cycle 2 day 1 and cycle 4 day 1. Peripheral blood was collected in 8 mL Vacutainer Cell Preparation Tubes, from which PBMCs were isolated by centrifugation and then cryopreserved.

The Qiagen DNeasy kit was used to extract genomic DNA from unsorted PBMCs and from the negatively selected CD4+ and CD8+ fractions. TCR beta CDR3 regions were subjected to amplification by immunoSEQ multiplex PCR with primers that anneal to V and J segments. A synthetic immune receptor repertoire was used to minimize amplification bias, and any remaining bias was removed computationally after sequencing. As for the original processing: Custom Python scripts were used to quantify repertoire diversity as the Shannon entropy index. Unsorted, CD4+ and CD8+ repertoires were analyzed separately, except in combined analyses where CD4+ and CD8+ sequences were merged in silico. Clonal expansion was defined as at least a 2-fold frequency increase after treatment relative to C1D1, with a pseudocount of 0.5 for undetected baseline clones. Singleton clones were defined as clones with 0 or 1 copy at C1D1, and non-singleton clones were defined as clones with 2 or more copies. Clones expanded in unsorted samples were annotated as CD4+, CD8+ or unknown by matching protein sequences in sorted samples from the same patient. Diversity changes from C1D1 to C4D1 were tested in paired samples using Wilcoxon tests. TCRdb stores this immuneACCESS table with in-frame sequences only. Part of the clones is absent; in the studies checked, under half of the shortfall reflects unresolved V genes, and no reason is known for the rest. That table gives V, J and clone size, and the DNA gave D and trimming. This sample gives tens of thousands of clones in total; roughly 80% of them show up just once. More than 20% of the sample is in the top ten clones.

Recombination connected TRBV7-3 to TRBJ2-7; TRBD2 is possibly the D segment (7 matching bases). The TCR originated in a human donor with classical Hodgkin lymphoma. This sample comprised peripheral blood mononuclear cells (PBMCs), obtained at baseline. The CDR3 protein is CASSLKGGHYEQYF. The nucleotide sequence reads as follows: TGTGCCAGCAGCTTAAAGGGGGGGCACTACGAGCAGTACTTC.